The subject of this entry is one TCR beta chain. These data belong to a study of blood T cell repertoires in COVID-19. Study details: Samples representing acute and convalescent COVID-19 were sourced from the United States, Italy and Spain.

Some clones are missing from TCRdb's copy, which holds only in-frame ones; the method was immunoSEQ multiplex PCR. The sample has about 170,000 clones; 84% are singletons. This CDR3 has 15 amino acids. Per the germline V gene, CDR1 is SGHTA and CDR2 is FQGNSA. With 0 bases removed from V and 8 bases from J, the gap between germline ends came to 15 bases. V gene TRBV7-2 combines with J gene TRBJ2-3; possible D gene TRBD2, 7 bases. This receptor was taken from a woman over 75 with COVID-19, enrolled during active disease. The sample consisted of peripheral blood. The CDR3 region has the DNA TGTGCCAGCAGCTTAGCTCGGGGGGCTGGGGGTACGCAGTATTTT. It specifies CASSLARGAGGTQYF. The full variable domain, rest sourced from reference TRBV7-2 and TRBJ2-3, is GAGVSQSPSNKVTEKGKDVELRCDPISGHTALYWYRQSLGQGLEFLIYFQGNSAPDKSGLPSDRFSAERTGGSVSTLTIQRTQQEDSAVYLCASSLARGAGGTQYFGPGTRLTVL.